The 19 T cell receptor beta chains below were found in one sample sequenced in a study of beta chain features in type 1 diabetes. Expressed TCRB transcripts were sequenced, since all the RNA that had been isolated was reverse transcribed. Sequencing was performed with immunoSEQ multiplex PCR; in TCRdb, only in-frame clones are kept and a portion is missing. The sample shows hundreds of thousands of clones, roughly a sixth of them seen only once. Sequenced: naive CD4+ T cells from blood. These receptors were taken from a man aged 18 to 29 in good health.

This clone was recorded a few times. This chain's CDR3 is CASWFGRGQETQYF. As DNA, the CDR3 is TGCGCCAGCTGGTTCGGCAGGGGGCAAGAGACCCAGTACTTC. The V and J genes are TRBV5-1 and TRBJ2-5; 7 bases are a match to TRBD1. The junction had 8 bases not matched to a gene; V was cut back by 7 bases and J by 2 bases. The CDR3 consists of 14 residues. The germline CDR1 and CDR2 sequences are SGHRS and YFSETQ.

This clone was found a few times. V gene TRBV9 combines with J gene TRBJ2-1, with a possible D match to TRBD1 (8 bases). V was pared by 3 bases and J by 8 bases, with 27 bases between. The length of the CDR3 is 18 residues. In germline, CDR1 is SGDLS, CDR2 YYNGEE. CDR3 residues: CASSAAKGLADREDEQFF. CDR3 sequence (DNA): TGTGCCAGCAGCGCCGCCAAAGGGCTAGCGGACAGGGAGGATGAGCAGTTCTTC.

The CDR3 DNA reads as TGTGCCAGCAGCTTAGAAAGGAGACTAGCGGGCGGGGAGCTGTTTTTT. Amino acids: CASSLERRLAGGELFF. The genes are TRBV7-9 and TRBJ2-2; 10 bases fit TRBD2. The ends lost 1 base at V and 7 bases at J; junction bases unmatched: 6. The CDR3 contains 16 residues. Germline CDR1 is SEHNR and CDR2 is FQNEAQ (reference sequence).

This clone was seen a handful of times. The chain employs TRBV7-2 and TRBJ2-5; a weak D match, TRBD2 (6 bases). Between the trimmed V and J ends, which lost 4 bases and 3 bases, there was a span of 15 bases. Germline V gives CDR1 SGHTA, CDR2 FQGNSA. CDR3 size: 15 residues. As DNA, the CDR3 is TGTGCCAGCAGCTCCATTTCGGGGGTAAAAGAGACCCAGTACTTC. Protein sequence: CASSSISGVKETQYF.

The DNA of the CDR3 is TGCAGCGTCCGACGTGGGGCAGCTGCCGAGCAGTACTTC. This encodes CSVRRGAAAEQYF. The chain employs TRBV29-1 and TRBJ2-7; D possibly corresponds to TRBD1 (5 bases). CDR3 size: 13 residues. Germline CDR1 SQVTM, CDR2 ANQGSEA. V gave up 6 bases and J gave up 6 bases, with 18 bases separating them.

Points on this clone: At the DNA level, this CDR3 is encoded by other sequences in the same sample as well. The rearrangement links TRBV27 to TRBJ2-7; D unclear. The CDR3 sequence is 12 residues long. CDR1 is MNHEY, CDR2 SMNVEV, per germline (reference sequence). V shed 6 bases and J shed 0 bases, with 6 bases lying between them. The CDR3 sequence: CASSRSSYEQYF. CDR3 nucleotide sequence: TGTGCCAGCAGCCGCAGCTCCTACGAGCAGTACTTC.

This sequence joins TRBV7-2 and TRBJ2-7, with D hard to call. The length of the CDR3 is 16 residues. CDR1 is SGHTA, CDR2 FQGNSA, per germline. The germline V and J ends were trimmed by 6 bases and 2 bases, with 20 bases remaining between them. In DNA, the CDR3 is TGTGCCAGCAGAAGCTCTTTCCGGACGGAAGCCTACGAGCAGTACTTC. Amino acid sequence: CASRSSFRTEAYEQYF.

The V call is TRBV28, the J call TRBJ2-5; TRBD2 matches 12 bases. The CDR3 runs to 16 residues. Germline V lookup: CDR1 MDHEN, CDR2 SYDVKM. V trimming: 3 bases; J trimming: 5 bases; junction bases outside the gene matches: 7. The CDR3: CASSFPSGGARETQYF. CDR3 DNA sequence: TGTGCCAGCAGTTTTCCTAGCGGGGGGGCCAGGGAGACCCAGTACTTC.

This clone turned up a few times. V and J are TRBV28 and TRBJ2-3, with no clear D. Germline V gene lookup returns CDR1 MDHEN and CDR2 SYDVKM. V dropped 7 bases and J dropped 7 bases, with 12 bases sitting between them. CDR3 length equals 12 residues. The CDR3 DNA reads TGTGCCAGCATTTCCTCAGCTTATACGCAGTATTTT. Residues: CASISSAYTQYF.

The chain is built from TRBV7-2 and TRBJ1-2; D uncertain. The ends were cut back, 4 bases at V and 8 bases at J, with 20 bases in the middle. Germline assignment: CDR1 SGHTA and CDR2 FQGNSA. This CDR3 spans 15 amino acids. DNA for the CDR3: TGTGCCAGCAGCTCGAGACGTGGTGGGATGGAGGGCTACACCTTC. Its translation is CASSSRRGGMEGYTF.

With respect to this clone: Other DNA sequences of this sample code for an identical CDR3. This chain joins TRBV5-1 and TRBJ2-2, with no clear D. From germline, CDR1 is SGHRS and CDR2 YFSETQ. The CDR3 has 14 residues. V lost 0 bases, J lost 1 base, and 4 bases lay in between. DNA for the CDR3: TGCGCCAGCAGCTTGGGACGGAACACCGGGGAGCTGTTTTTT. Protein sequence: CASSLGRNTGELFF.

This clone has more than one count but fewer than ten. The rearrangement links TRBV30 to TRBJ2-4; perhaps TRBD1 as D (5 bases). V lost 4 bases and J lost 9, with 16 bases in between. Germline CDR1 and CDR2: GTSNPN and SVGIG (reference sequence). CDR3 length equals 13 residues. CDR3 amino acids: CAWTVGVFGIQYF. CDR3 nucleotides: TGTGCCTGGACGGTAGGGGTTTTCGGCATTCAGTACTTC.

The chain couples TRBV19 to TRBJ1-5; D perhaps matches TRBD1 (6 bases). The V end was cut by 3 bases, the J end by 2 bases, with 14 bases between. CDR3 length equals 16 residues. Per the germline V gene, CDR1 is LNHDA and CDR2 is SQIVND (reference sequence). The DNA for the CDR3 is TGTGCCAGTAGTATCACCGGGACAAGGGGCAATCAGCCCCAGCATTTT. It is translated as CASSITGTRGNQPQHF.

V is TRBV19 and J is TRBJ2-5; 11 bases map to TRBD2. The CDR3 runs to 15 residues. V shed 6 bases, J shed 2 bases, and the junction held 5 bases outside the gene matches. From germline, CDR1 is LNHDA and CDR2 SQIVND (reference sequence). The CDR3 coding sequence is TGTGCCAGTAGCCTAGCGGGGGGCCGTCAAGAGACCCAGTACTTC. The encoded protein is CASSLAGGRQETQYF. The variable domain in full, with the rest retrieved from reference TRBV19 and TRBJ2-5, is DGGITQSPKYLFRKEGQNVTLSCEQNLNHDAMYWYRQDPGQGLRLIYYSQIVNDFQKGDIAEGYSVSREKKESFPLTVTSAQKNPTAFYLCASSLAGGRQETQYFGPGTRLLVL.

The chain uses TRBV14 and TRBJ1-1; D remains unclear. The V gene's germline CDR1 is SGHDN and CDR2 FVKESK. V lost 6 bases and J lost 1, with 18 bases in between. The CDR3 is 16 amino acids. The CDR3 DNA follows: TGTGCCAGCAGTCATTACTACGGGGAGCGGAACACTGAAGCTTTCTTT. This gives the protein CASSHYYGERNTEAFF. Full variable domain (missing parts from reference TRBV14 and TRBJ1-1): EAGVTQFPSHSVIEKGQTVTLRCDPISGHDNLYWYRRVMGKEIKFLLHFVKESKQDESGMPNNRFLAERTGGTYSTLKVQPAELEDSGVYFCASSHYYGERNTEAFFGQGTRLTVV.

In nucleotides, the CDR3 is TGTGCCAGCAGCGCTACAGGGGGGGAGACCCAGTACTTC. This encodes CASSATGGETQYF. The rearrangement links TRBV9 to TRBJ2-5; TRBD1 agrees at 8 bases. From germline, CDR1 is SGDLS and CDR2 YYNGEE. This CDR3 spans 13 amino acids. The V segment lost 3 bases and the J segment 5 bases; nucleotides outside the gene matches: 3.

The rearrangement uses TRBV14 and TRBJ2-1; 9 positions agree with TRBD1. Trimming took 10 bases from V and 4 from J; bases not matched to a gene: 11. Germline-derived CDR1 and CDR2 are SGHDN and FVKESK. The CDR3 runs 15 residues. The DNA of the CDR3 is TGTGCCATCAAACCTAGGACAGGGGAGTACAATGAGCAGTTCTTC. Encoded protein: CAIKPRTGEYNEQFF.

This clone was seen a handful of times. V gene TRBV28 combines with J gene TRBJ2-1, with D perhaps matching TRBD1 (6 bases). V was clipped by 2 bases and J by 0 bases, with 11 bases between them. The CDR3 is 16 amino acids. Germline CDR1 and CDR2: MDHEN and SYDVKM. The DNA for the CDR3 is TGTGCCAGCAGTTTAAGAGGGGGTGGCTCCTACAATGAGCAGTTCTTC. It encodes CASSLRGGGSYNEQFF.

A few counts support this clone. The gene calls are TRBV7-9 and TRBJ1-1; D is perhaps TRBD1 (5 bases). The CDR3 totals 14 residues. V dropped 1 base and J dropped 3 bases, with 9 bases sitting between them. Germline CDR1 and CDR2: SEHNR and FQNEAQ (reference sequence). This chain's CDR3 is CASSLDPGYTEAFF. In DNA, the CDR3 is TGTGCCAGCAGCTTAGATCCAGGGTACACTGAAGCTTTCTTT.